This T cell receptor (beta chain) was profiled in a study of beta chain features in type 1 diabetes. Of note for this clone: Its antigen is not known.

All of the isolated RNA was reverse transcribed, so expressed TCRB transcripts were sequenced. The repertoire was sequenced with immunoSEQ multiplex PCR; TCRdb's copy has only in-frame clones and lacks some. The data hold 120,000 to 150,000 clones, with 6.9% observed a single time. Trimming took 7 bases from V and 0 from J, leaving 6 bases between them. Germline loops: CDR1 MNHNS, CDR2 SASEGT. The CDR3 is 12 amino acids. General study results and limits: PCR might favor shorter templates, but any such skew would affect patients and controls equally. Type 1 diabetes patients showed fewer insertions and more deletions at VDJ junctions.

Sample: central memory CD4+ T cells from blood. J is TRBJ1-1 and V is TRBV6-1, with D unclear. This clonotype was obtained from a woman aged 25 to 39 in good health. The CDR3 here is CASMRVNTEAFF. The CDR3 nucleotides are TGTGCCAGCATGAGGGTGAACACTGAAGCTTTCTTT.